A selection of T cell receptor beta chains follows, all from one sample in a study of blood T cell repertoires in COVID-19. The assay was immunoSEQ multiplex PCR, and TCRdb's table has in-frame clones only and misses some. The table includes 130,000 to 150,000 clones, more than 80% detected once. Input material: peripheral blood. All receptors derive from a woman aged 80 or over in a cohort sampled during active or convalescent COVID-19. Each CDR3 is given with its conserved first and last residue. Fields, in order: J gene, D gene, V gene, CDR3 length, clone size, CDR3 DNA, CDR3 protein. A D gene is named only where the DNA matches it firmly. The size entry is marked missing in some rows and otherwise reads once, few, many or a size class.

>TRBJ1-3|NA|TRBV5-1|15|NA
TGCGCCAGCAGCCCAGATCGAAAGTCAGGAAACACCATATATTTT
CASSPDRKSGNTIYF
>TRBJ2-7|NA|TRBV12-3/TRBV12-4|13|NA
TGTGCCAGCAGAGACAGTTACCTATACGAGCAGTACTTC
CASRDSYLYEQYF
>TRBJ1-6|NA|TRBV18|16|NA
TGTGCCAGCTCCGACCACGGGGGAGTCTATAATTCACCCCTCCACTTT
CASSDHGGVYNSPLHF
>TRBJ2-7|TRBD1|TRBV20-1|14|NA
TGCAGTGCTAGTCGGGACAGCTACACCTACGAGCAGTACTTC
CSASRDSYTYEQYF
>TRBJ1-2|TRBD1|TRBV5-1|15|NA
TGCGCCAGCAGCTTGGACGGGACAGTTCTCTATGGCTACACCTTC
CASSLDGTVLYGYTF
>TRBJ1-1|NA|TRBV4-2|13|NA
TGTGCCAGCAGCCGACAAGGGAACACTGAAGCTTTCTTT
CASSRQGNTEAFF
>TRBJ1-5|NA|TRBV30|13|NA
TGTGCCTGTTCCCAGGGACTCGATCAGCCCCAGCATTTT
CACSQGLDQPQHF
>TRBJ2-3|TRBD2|TRBV3-1/TRBV3-2|17|NA
TGTGCCAGCAGCGCTCCGGGACTAGCGGGGGGAATAGATACGCAGTATTTT
CASSAPGLAGGIDTQYF
>TRBJ1-2|NA|TRBV30|15|NA
TGTGCCTGGAGTAGGCGAAGACAGGTAGTATATGGCTACACCTTC
CAWSRRRQVVYGYTF
>TRBJ2-6|NA|TRBV4-3|16|few
TGCGCCAGCAGCCCCGGACAGTTCTCTGGGGCCAACGTCCTGACTTTC
CASSPGQFSGANVLTF